A single sample is the source of the 2 T cell receptor beta chains below, sequenced in a study of Graves' ophthalmopathy and Graves' hyperthyroidism. Amplification of the TCR beta CDR3 regions used RNA transcripts (as template). After a first-round RT-PCR with HTBI primers, a second-round multiplex PCR was run. One entry per CDR3 protein results from TCRdb running MiXCR on the multiplex PCR reads. In the table there are about 380,000 distinct CDR3 sequences, 15% of which are singletons. The sample consisted of peripheral blood. These receptors originate from a woman aged 18-30 years with stable Graves' hyperthyroidism.

This chain uses TRBV12-3 or TRBV12-4 with TRBJ1-1; 8 bases are shared with TRBD1. With 9 bases clipped from V and 5 bases from J, the junction kept 11 bases outside the gene matches. There are 14 residues in the CDR3. CDR3 in amino acids: CASRVPGQGTEAFF. The CDR3 bases are TGTGCCAGTAGAGTTCCTGGACAGGGAACTGAAGCTTTCTTT.

The chain joins TRBV19 to TRBJ2-4, with TRBD2 as a possible D gene (6 bases). The CDR3 covers 16 residues. V was clipped by 5 bases and J by 3 bases, with 17 bases between them. Germline V gene data show CDR1 as LNHDA and CDR2 as SQIVND (reference sequence). The CDR3 DNA follows: TGTGCCAGTAGTGGTCGGCTCGACGGGGGCAAAAACATTCAGTACTTC. This gives the protein CASSGRLDGGKNIQYF.